The 19 T cell receptor beta chains presented below share a single source sample, sequenced in a study of cytomegalovirus exposure and HLA in healthy donors. PCR involved 60 Vbeta and 13 Jbeta primers. Profiled with immunoSEQ multiplex PCR; TCRdb holds only in-frame clones, not every one. The repertoire shows approximately 72,000 clones; the top ten hold less than 5.5%. The material sequenced was PBMCs. The receptors were sampled from a woman aged 40 to 55 in good health and CMV-seropositive.

This chain joins TRBV2 and TRBJ1-1; 10 bases match TRBD1. The CDR3 spans 14 residues. Trimming at V came to 6 bases and at J to 3 bases, leaving 4 bases not matched to a gene. Germline V lookup: CDR1 SNHLY, CDR2 FYNNEI. The CDR3 sequence is CASRGQGTYTEAFF. The CDR3 DNA sequence: TGTGCCAGCAGGGGACAGGGGACCTACACTGAAGCTTTCTTT.

The CDR3 protein is CASSLGRGETEAFF. For the CDR3, the DNA is TGTGCCAGCAGCTTAGGGAGGGGCGAGACTGAAGCTTTCTTT. The rearrangement links TRBV7-6 to TRBJ1-1; D perhaps matches TRBD1 (5 bases). V lost 1 base to trimming and J lost 5 bases, with 11 bases between them. This CDR3 region has 14 residues. CDR1 and CDR2 (germline): SGHVS, FNYEAQ.

The CDR3 protein is CASSQERANTQYF. DNA of the CDR3: TGCGCCAGCAGCCAAGAGAGAGCTAATACGCAGTATTTT. This sequence joins TRBV4-1 and TRBJ2-3; no clear D. V was pared by 0 bases and J by 7 bases, with 8 bases between. The CDR3 totals 13 residues. Germline V gives CDR1 MGHRA, CDR2 YSYEKL.

The chain recombines TRBV7-8 with TRBJ2-5; maybe TRBD1 (6 bases). Trimming shortened V by 5 bases and J by 5 bases, and 15 bases separated the two germline ends. The CDR3 consists of 14 residues. CDR1 is SGHVS, CDR2 FQNEAQ, per germline. CDR3 residues: CASSHGQTRETQYF. CDR3 DNA: TGTGCCAGCAGCCACGGACAGACGCGGGAGACCCAGTACTTC.

The chain joins TRBV5-4 to TRBJ2-6; the match to TRBD1 covers 7 bases. The CDR3 totals 17 residues. The V gene end was trimmed by 4 bases and the J gene end by 0 bases; junction bases not matched to a gene: 7. Germline-derived CDR1 and CDR2 are SGHNT and YYREEE (reference sequence). The CDR3: CASSPGQVYSGANVLTF. The CDR3 region has the DNA TGTGCCAGCAGCCCAGGACAGGTGTACTCTGGGGCCAACGTCCTGACTTTC.

This chain joins TRBV7-9 and TRBJ2-3; D is undetermined. The CDR3 loop spans 13 amino acids. Germline CDR1 is SEHNR and CDR2 is FQNEAQ (reference sequence). The CDR3 region has the DNA TGTGCTTACCCTGGCGGCAACACAGATACGCAGTATTTT. It translates to CAYPGGNTDTQYF.

The chain recombines TRBV19 with TRBJ1-6; 9 bases are a match to TRBD1. Germline-derived CDR1 and CDR2 are LNHDA and SQIVND (reference sequence). With V trimmed by 5 bases and J by 10 bases, 9 bases remained unmatched. The CDR3 runs 15 residues. The CDR3 DNA reads TGTGCCAGTAGTCCCCCGGGACAGGGAAACTCACCCCTCCACTTT. Translating gives CASSPPGQGNSPLHF.

This rearrangement joins TRBV2 to TRBJ2-7; 8 nucleotides match TRBD2. With V trimmed by 2 bases and J by 0 bases, 3 bases remained unmatched. Germline V gene sequence: CDR1 SNHLY, CDR2 FYNNEI. CDR3 length: 15 amino acids. The CDR3 sequence: CASSERLAGSYEQYF. CDR3 coding DNA: TGTGCCAGCAGTGAAAGGCTAGCGGGCTCCTACGAGCAGTACTTC.

The chain carries TRBV7-9 and TRBJ2-7; D possibly corresponds to TRBD2 (7 bases). The germline CDR1 and CDR2 sequences are SEHNR and FQNEAQ (reference sequence). CDR3 length equals 19 residues. Trimming took off 7 bases at V and 0 bases at J, with 28 bases between the two ends. The CDR3 loop reads CASTIIKGGGPISSYEQYF. CDR3 nucleotide sequence: TGTGCCAGCACCATCATAAAAGGCGGGGGCCCGATTTCCTCCTACGAGCAGTACTTC.

The rearrangement joins TRBV6-5 to TRBJ2-3; 9 bases are a match to TRBD2. This CDR3 spans 15 amino acids. Germline CDR1 MNHEY, CDR2 SVGAGI. The V segment lost 0 bases and the J segment 5 bases; nucleotides outside the gene matches: 3. CDR3 DNA sequence: TGTGCCAGCAGTTACTCGCCTAGCGGGGAAGATACGCAGTATTTT. This encodes CASSYSPSGEDTQYF.

The chain links TRBV7-3 to TRBJ1-1, with a tentative D call TRBD1 (6 bases). This CDR3 spans 13 amino acids. Per germline, CDR1 SGHTA and CDR2 FQGTGA. V was pared by 5 bases and J by 1 base, with 8 bases between. The CDR3, as DNA: TGTGCCAGCAGCGAGGGACAGAACACTGAAGCTTTCTTT. Amino acid sequence: CASSEGQNTEAFF.

The chain links TRBV12-5 to TRBJ2-6; tentative D call: TRBD1 (5 bases). CDR3 size: 21 residues. The V gene's germline CDR1 is LGHNT and CDR2 FRNRAP. V lost 1 base, J lost 1 base, and 23 bases lay in between. The CDR3 nucleotides are TGTGCTAGTGGTTTGGGATACAGGTCCCCCCAACTCGTATCTGGGGCCAACGTCCTGACTTTC. Translation gives CASGLGYRSPQLVSGANVLTF.

V gene TRBV19 combines with J gene TRBJ2-5; D might be TRBD1 (5 bases). This CDR3 has 13 amino acids. Germline V gene sequence: CDR1 LNHDA, CDR2 SQIVND (reference sequence). The ends were cut back, 1 base at V and 3 bases at J, with 6 bases in the middle. The CDR3 DNA follows: TGTGCCAGTAGTATAGGCAGGGAAGAGACCCAGTACTTC. Translation: CASSIGREETQYF.

This chain connects TRBV4-1 to TRBJ1-1; D perhaps matches TRBD1 (6 bases). This CDR3 is built from 16 residues. Germline V CDR1 and CDR2: MGHRA, YSYEKL. Trimming stripped 4 bases from V and 11 bases from J, with 26 bases between. In DNA, the CDR3 is TGCGCCAGCAGCCGCACTACTCGGGGGGCGGAGCTGGTCGCTTTCTTT. As protein: CASSRTTRGAELVAFF.

The chain uses TRBV6-1 and TRBJ1-2; TRBD1 matches at 7 bases. The germline V gene has CDR1 MNHNS and CDR2 SASEGT. The CDR3 is 13 residues long. The V segment lost 3 bases and the J segment 4 bases; nucleotides outside the gene matches: 2. CDR3 DNA: TGTGCCAGCAGTGAGGGACAGCTCTATGGCTACACCTTC. Its translation: CASSEGQLYGYTF.

The gene calls are TRBV7-9 and TRBJ2-5; tentatively, D is TRBD1 (5 bases). Gene TRBJ2-7 matches the end of the DNA better, so the J call may be wrong. Germline V gives CDR1 SEHNR, CDR2 FQNEAQ (reference sequence). The CDR3 runs 15 residues. CDR3 in DNA: TGTGCCAGCAGTCCCACCGACAGAGGTAAAAACGAGCAGTACTTC. This sequence encodes CASSPTDRGKNEQYF.

The rearrangement joins TRBV2 to TRBJ2-2; D is perhaps TRBD1 (6 bases). Germline CDR1 reads SNHLY; CDR2 reads FYNNEI. This CDR3 contains 13 residues. Between the trimmed V and J ends, which lost 6 bases and 7 bases, there was a span of 12 bases. The CDR3, as DNA: TGTGCCAGCAGCGAACAGGGTCACGGGGAGCTGTTTTTT. It is translated as CASSEQGHGELFF.

The rearrangement uses TRBV2 and TRBJ2-3; TRBD1 is a possible D gene (6 bases). This CDR3 spans 15 amino acids. The germline V gene has CDR1 SNHLY and CDR2 FYNNEI. V was pared by 4 bases and J by 4 bases, with 15 bases between. This chain's CDR3 is CASSGLTGSADTQYF. CDR3 in DNA: TGTGCCAGCAGTGGGCTCACAGGGTCCGCAGATACGCAGTATTTT.

J is TRBJ1-3 and V is TRBV2; no firm D call. The CDR3 consists of 12 residues. V lost 6 bases, J lost 1 base, and 4 bases lay in between. The germline CDR1 and CDR2 sequences are SNHLY and FYNNEI. In DNA form, the CDR3 reads TGTGCCAGCAGCCTTTCTGGAAACACCATATATTTT. Its translation is CASSLSGNTIYF. Full variable domain (remainder filled in from reference TRBV2 and TRBJ1-3): EPEVTQTPSHQVTQMGQEVILRCVPISNHLYFYWYRQILGQKVEFLVSFYNNEISEKSEIFDDQFSVERPDGSNFTLKIRSTKLEDSAMYFCASSLSGNTIYFGEGSWLTVV.